The T cell receptor (beta chain) described here comes from a study of T cell responses to AZD1222 COVID-19 vaccine. Worth noting for this clone: Its antigen is not known.

Germline CDR1 and CDR2: SQVTM and ANQGSEA. The CDR3 length is 13 residues. With 7 bases removed from V and 4 bases from J, the gap between germline ends came to 13 bases. Using immunoSEQ multiplex PCR, the repertoire was profiled, and TCRdb retains in-frame clones only, with some absent. The table includes fewer than 200,000 clones, around 93% detected once. General study points: White British people made up most donors, females outnumbered males, and clonal diversity was possibly underestimated.

Specimen: peripheral blood, collected on day 0 of AZD1222 vaccination. The source of this sequence is an adult in good health. The chain uses TRBV29-1 and TRBJ1-4; the D gene is possibly TRBD1 (5 bases). CDR3 amino acids: CSAWDGFNEKLFF. CDR3 nucleotides: TGCAGCGCCTGGGACGGCTTTAATGAAAAACTGTTTTTT.